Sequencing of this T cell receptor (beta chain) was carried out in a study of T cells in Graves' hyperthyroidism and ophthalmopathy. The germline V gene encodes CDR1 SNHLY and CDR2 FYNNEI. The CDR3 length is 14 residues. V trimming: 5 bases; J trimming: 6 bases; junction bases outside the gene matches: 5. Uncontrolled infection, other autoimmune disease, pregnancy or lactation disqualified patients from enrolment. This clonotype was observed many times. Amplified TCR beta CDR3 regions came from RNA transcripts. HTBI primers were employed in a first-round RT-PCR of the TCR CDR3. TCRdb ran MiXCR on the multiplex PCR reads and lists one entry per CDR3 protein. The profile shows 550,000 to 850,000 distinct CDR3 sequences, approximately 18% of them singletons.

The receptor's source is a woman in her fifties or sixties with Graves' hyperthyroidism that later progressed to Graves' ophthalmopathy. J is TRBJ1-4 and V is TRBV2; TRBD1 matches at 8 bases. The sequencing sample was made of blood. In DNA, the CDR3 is TGTGCCAGCAGTCGGGACAGGAGCTATGAAAAACTGTTTTTT. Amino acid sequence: CASSRDRSYEKLFF.